This T cell receptor beta chain came from a study of immune heterogeneity within non-small cell lung tumors. Study-level background: Among the tumors, several were squamous cell carcinomas, under twelve were non-squamous carcinomas and 1 was not otherwise specified. Regarding the study as a whole: Dominant CDR3 beta clonotypes repeated across a patient's tumor loci, while different loci held unique high-frequency clones. High-frequency T-cell receptor beta clonotypes differed largely between individual patients.

V gave up 3 bases and J gave up 1 base, with 18 bases separating them. Germline CDR1 SGHAT, CDR2 FQNNGV. CDR3 length: 18 amino acids. Multiplex PCR amplified the TCR beta CDR3 region. Its first round ran for approximately 11 cycles with 32 V and 13 J primers. From the multiplex PCR reads, TCRdb called clonotypes with MiXCR, one entry per CDR3 protein. The data contain 2,500 to 3,000 distinct CDR3 sequences, roughly 15% of them singletons. This clonotype counts as medium-sized (0.01 to 0.1%). Its antigen remains unknown. With 550 to 700 ng used per sample, the template was genomic DNA from bulk tumor. Several biopsies per primary tumor, spaced far apart, were taken during surgery. Those enrolled were patients newly diagnosed with untreated non-small cell lung cancer and undergoing curative surgery. It was newly diagnosed non-small cell lung cancer patients having surgery with curative intent who served as donors.

Specimen: lung tumor tissue. The receptor's source is a female donor with non-small cell lung cancer. The V and J genes are TRBV11-2 and TRBJ2-2, with a weak D call TRBD1 (5 bases). CDR3 protein: CASSFTAVVGLNTGELFF. CDR3 DNA: TGTGCCAGCAGCTTTACGGCGGTGGTGGGGCTGAACACCGGGGAGCTGTTTTTT.